These T cell receptor beta chains were read from a single sample in a study of cytomegalovirus exposure and HLA in healthy donors. Generated by immunoSEQ multiplex PCR, the TCRdb table keeps only in-frame clones and is missing some. This sample has 130,000 to 150,000 clones; about 80% occur once, and the top ten carry roughly 4%. Sequenced sample: PBMCs. The source of these receptors is a man aged 40-49 years in good health and CMV-seropositive. Both conserved end residues are trimmed from each CDR3. Size tells how often a clone was seen (once, few, many) or the class of an expanded clone, and some rows leave it out.

TRBJ2-3 | TRBV27 | . | ASALNGRASTDTQY
TRBJ2-2 | TRBV28 | . | ASSSEAENTGELF
TRBJ1-4 | TRBV7-2 | . | ASSLSAGVEKLF
TRBJ1-4 | TRBV12-5 | . | ASGLVLGQATNEKLF
TRBJ2-5 | TRBV9 | . | ASSVGSGGETQY
TRBJ2-7 | TRBV30 | few | AWSVGVSGSYEQY
TRBJ1-1 | TRBV19 | once | ASRQGGLNTEAF
TRBJ2-3 | TRBV30 | . | AWDRGSTDTQY
TRBJ2-5 | TRBV18 | once | ASSPGQGARETQY
TRBJ2-1 | TRBV11-2 | once | ASRGHTLSDEQF
TRBJ1-2 | TRBV6-6 | . | ASSYGGVVYGYT
TRBJ1-5 | TRBV6-1 | . | ASRGQVGGRPQH
TRBJ2-5 | TRBV25-1 | . | ASSVLGGETQY
TRBJ2-5 | TRBV7-9 | . | SSRSRPLQGWETQY
TRBJ1-1 | TRBV2 | . | ASSESKGGYTEAF
. | TRBV2 | . | ASRGGPYEQY
TRBJ2-3 | TRBV29-1 | . | SVEDRRGQRDTQY
TRBJ2-6 | TRBV19 | . | ASRKAGGAGANVLT
TRBJ2-3 | TRBV10-2 | . | ASTVTSTDTQY
TRBJ2-5 | TRBV19 | . | ASTLGQGRKETQY
TRBJ2-1 | TRBV7-8 | . | ASSLGLAVYNEQF
TRBJ1-2 | TRBV2 | . | ASYRVTTGENYGYT
TRBJ2-1 | TRBV5-8 | . | ASSLGQYNEQF
TRBJ2-7 | TRBV19 | . | ASSMAFGEQY
TRBJ2-5 | TRBV9 | . | ASGTPRDRGEETQY
TRBJ2-5 | TRBV7-2 | few | ASSTGTSGGYGETQY
TRBJ2-2 | TRBV5-1 | once | ASSFWGGTGELF
TRBJ2-2 | TRBV19 | . | ASSIEGRGRTGELF
TRBJ2-1 | TRBV9 | . | ASSTRDYYNEQF
TRBJ2-4 | TRBV18 | . | ASSPLAGGPSIQY
TRBJ2-1 | TRBV18 | . | ASSPQDYHNEQF
TRBJ1-3 | TRBV29-1 | . | SVGAAGNTIY
TRBJ2-7 | TRBV27 | . | ASSWGGQLAYEQY
TRBJ1-5 | TRBV30 | . | AWREGGAYNQPQH
TRBJ2-3 | TRBV25-1 | . | ASSETSERDTQY
TRBJ2-3 | TRBV5-1 | few | ASSLLGFTDTQY
TRBJ2-1 | TRBV28 | . | ASSGPDSVLREAEQF
TRBJ2-5 | TRBV30 | . | AWSGGGQETQY
TRBJ1-3 | TRBV30 | few | AWSDDSGSGNTIY
TRBJ2-5 | TRBV5-1 | . | ASSWRATSRRQETQY
TRBJ2-1 | TRBV7-3 | few | ASSRAGGSSYNEQF
TRBJ1-2 | TRBV27 | . | ASTNRVGYGYT
TRBJ1-6 | TRBV2 | . | ASSELTGKRYNSPLH
TRBJ2-7 | TRBV7-9 | . | ASSLEGMVLASNYEQY
TRBJ2-7 | TRBV5-1 | . | ASSLGLADEQY
TRBJ1-4 | TRBV10-3 | few | AISEKSLDRG
TRBJ2-2 | TRBV6-6 | . | ASRQGTGELF
TRBJ2-7 | TRBV7-9 | . | ASTSKGHEQY
TRBJ1-2 | TRBV5-1 | . | ASSLAGTAEGYT
TRBJ2-2 | TRBV6-5 | once | ASRPTGAGELF
TRBJ1-5 | TRBV9 | . | ASSVGGLGNQPQH
TRBJ1-4 | TRBV7-9 | few | ASSLLTNEKLF
TRBJ2-5 | TRBV5-1 | . | ASSLGAAGAGETQY
TRBJ2-1 | TRBV7-3 | . | ASSLSGTNYNEQF